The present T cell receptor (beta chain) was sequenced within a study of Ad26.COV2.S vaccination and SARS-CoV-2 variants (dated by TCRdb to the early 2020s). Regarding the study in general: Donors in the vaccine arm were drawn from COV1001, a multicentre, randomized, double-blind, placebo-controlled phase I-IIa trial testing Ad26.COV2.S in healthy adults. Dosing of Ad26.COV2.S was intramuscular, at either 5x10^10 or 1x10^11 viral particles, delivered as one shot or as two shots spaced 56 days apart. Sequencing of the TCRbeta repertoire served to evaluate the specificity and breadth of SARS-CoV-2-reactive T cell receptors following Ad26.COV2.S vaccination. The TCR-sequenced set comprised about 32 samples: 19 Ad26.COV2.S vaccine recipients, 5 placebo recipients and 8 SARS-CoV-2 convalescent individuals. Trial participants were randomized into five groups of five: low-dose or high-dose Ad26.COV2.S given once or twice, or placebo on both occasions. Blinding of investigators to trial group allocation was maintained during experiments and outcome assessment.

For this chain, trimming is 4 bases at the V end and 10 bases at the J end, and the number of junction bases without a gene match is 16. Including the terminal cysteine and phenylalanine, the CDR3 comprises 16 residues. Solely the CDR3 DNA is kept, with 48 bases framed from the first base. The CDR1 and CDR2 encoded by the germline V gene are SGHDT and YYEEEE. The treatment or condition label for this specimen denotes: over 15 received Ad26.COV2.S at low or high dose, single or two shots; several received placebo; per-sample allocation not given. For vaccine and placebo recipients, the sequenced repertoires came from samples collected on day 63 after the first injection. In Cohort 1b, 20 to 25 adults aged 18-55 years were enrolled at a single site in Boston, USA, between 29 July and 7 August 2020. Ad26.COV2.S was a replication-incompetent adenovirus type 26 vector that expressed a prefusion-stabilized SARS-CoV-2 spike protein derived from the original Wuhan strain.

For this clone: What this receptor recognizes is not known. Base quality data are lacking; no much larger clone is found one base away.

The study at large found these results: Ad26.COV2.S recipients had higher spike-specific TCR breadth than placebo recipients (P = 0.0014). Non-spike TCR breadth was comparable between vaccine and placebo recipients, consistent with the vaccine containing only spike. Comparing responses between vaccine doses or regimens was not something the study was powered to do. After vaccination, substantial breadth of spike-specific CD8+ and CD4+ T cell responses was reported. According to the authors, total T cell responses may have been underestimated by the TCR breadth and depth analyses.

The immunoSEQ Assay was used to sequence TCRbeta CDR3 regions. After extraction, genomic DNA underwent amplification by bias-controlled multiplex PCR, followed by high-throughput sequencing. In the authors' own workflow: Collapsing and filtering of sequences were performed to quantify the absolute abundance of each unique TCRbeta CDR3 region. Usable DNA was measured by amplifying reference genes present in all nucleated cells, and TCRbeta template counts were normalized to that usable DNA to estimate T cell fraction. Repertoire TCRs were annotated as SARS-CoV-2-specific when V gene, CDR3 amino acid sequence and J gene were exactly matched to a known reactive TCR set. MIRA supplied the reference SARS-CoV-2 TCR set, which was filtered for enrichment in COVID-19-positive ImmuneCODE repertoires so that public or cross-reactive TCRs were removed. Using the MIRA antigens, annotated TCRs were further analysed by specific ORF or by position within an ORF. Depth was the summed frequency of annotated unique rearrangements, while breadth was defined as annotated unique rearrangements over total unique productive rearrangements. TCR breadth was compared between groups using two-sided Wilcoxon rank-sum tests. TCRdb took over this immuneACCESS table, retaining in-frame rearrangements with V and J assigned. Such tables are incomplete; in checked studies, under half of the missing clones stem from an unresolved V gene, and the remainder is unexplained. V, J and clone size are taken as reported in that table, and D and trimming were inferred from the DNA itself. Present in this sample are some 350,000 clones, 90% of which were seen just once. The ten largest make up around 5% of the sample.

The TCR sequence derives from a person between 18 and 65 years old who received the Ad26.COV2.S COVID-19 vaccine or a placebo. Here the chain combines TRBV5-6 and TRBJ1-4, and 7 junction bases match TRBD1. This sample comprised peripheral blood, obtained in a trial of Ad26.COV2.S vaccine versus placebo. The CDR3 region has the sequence CASSQLDRAPGGKLFF. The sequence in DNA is TGTGCCAGCAGCCAACTTGACAGGGCTCCCGGCGGAAAACTGTTTTTT.